This TCR beta chain was profiled in a study of cytomegalovirus exposure and HLA in healthy donors. Study-level background: HLA-typed donors were the source of 86 million or so unique TCRs held in an early data release.

Study-wide findings and caveats: A missense variant in DCLRE1C was later tied to TCR beta V- and J-gene trimming. In a later analysis, HLA-C alleles had the fewest associated TCRs, DRB1 alleles the most.

Germline CDR1 and CDR2: MNHEY and SMNVEV (reference sequence). V lost 4 bases, J lost 4 bases, and 8 bases stayed unmatched. This CDR3 is built from 15 residues. For this clone: The antigen remains undetermined.

This PCR relied on a set of 60 Vbeta primers and 13 Jbeta primers. Assay used: immunoSEQ multiplex PCR; TCRdb lists only in-frame clones, some missing. This table holds roughly 120,000 clones, about 72% found once. The TCR was taken from a man aged 25-45 years in good health and CMV-seropositive. The sample comprised PBMCs. The chain recombines TRBV27 with TRBJ1-2; TRBD1 matches at 8 bases. This chain's CDR3 is CASSSGQGVGYGYTF. The CDR3 DNA reads as TGTGCCAGCAGTTCCGGACAGGGCGTTGGCTATGGCTACACCTTC.